This T cell receptor beta chain derives from a study of shared clonotypes between healthy human individuals. Source study methods: Junction-only sequences without quality scores came from ImmunoSEQ, so filtering differed. Generated by immunoSEQ multiplex PCR, the TCRdb table keeps only in-frame clones and is missing some. V and J calls and clone size are copied from that table; D and trimming were computed from the DNA. The sample consists of roughly 550,000 clones, just under 97% of them appearing once. The CDR3 runs 15 residues. V shed 4 bases and J shed 5 bases, with 18 bases lying between them. Germline V gene data show CDR1 as SGDLS and CDR2 as YYNGEE. CD45RO negativity and positive selection for CCR7 defined naive CD8 cells, a population that excluded terminally differentiated effector memory CD45RA+ cells. Donors were healthy HIV-negative adults without recently reported acute infections or vaccinations.

Sample: naive CD8+ T cells sorted from blood. The clonotype was recovered from a woman in her twenties or thirties in good health. The rearrangement joins TRBV9 to TRBJ2-5; tentative D call: TRBD2 (5 bases). Written as DNA, the CDR3 is TGTGCCAGCAGCCAAAGCGGAGCCCTTTGGGAGACCCAGTACTTC. It translates to CASSQSGALWETQYF.